What follows are 23 T cell receptor beta chains derived from one specimen sequenced in a study of OX40 agonist ivuxolimab in advanced cancers. Sequencing was performed with immunoSEQ multiplex PCR; in TCRdb, only in-frame clones are kept and a portion is missing. The data hold under 85,000 clones, with approximately 90% observed a single time. The source material was CD4+ or CD8+ T cells sorted from blood, sampled in a trial of the OX40 agonist ivuxolimab. Source of these receptors: an adult with an advanced solid tumor such as melanoma, head and neck, liver or kidney cancer.

The chain employs TRBV27 and TRBJ1-5, with D possibly matching TRBD1 (6 bases). Looked up from germline, CDR1 is MNHEY and CDR2 is SMNVEV (reference sequence). The CDR3 is 13 amino acids. The V end was cut by 4 bases, the J end by 4 bases, with 8 bases between. Written as DNA, the CDR3 is TGTGCCAGCAGTTGGACAGCTAATCAGCCCCAGCATTTT. Encoded protein: CASSWTANQPQHF.

This clone was seen only a few times. This CDR3 is CASSSDSNQPQHF. The CDR3 DNA is TGTGCCAGCAGCTCGGACAGCAATCAGCCCCAGCATTTT. The chain has TRBV2 and TRBJ1-5, with D unclear. With 6 bases removed from V and 1 base from J, the gap between germline ends came to 7 bases. The germline V gene encodes CDR1 SNHLY and CDR2 FYNNEI. The CDR3 has 13 amino acids.

V is TRBV7-2 and J is TRBJ1-3; maybe TRBD1 (6 bases). Trimming removed 2 bases at V and 0 bases at J, with 11 bases between. The germline CDR1 and CDR2 sequences are SGHTA and FQGNSA. CDR3 length equals 16 residues. CDR3 protein: CASSLHRVGSGNTIYF. DNA of the CDR3: TGTGCCAGCAGCTTACACAGGGTCGGCTCTGGAAACACCATATATTTT.

This chain uses TRBV7-9 with TRBJ2-4; D is unclear. The length of the CDR3 is 18 residues. CDR1 SEHNR and CDR2 FQNEAQ come from the germline V gene (reference sequence). V lost 3 bases and J lost 0, with 18 bases in between. The CDR3 loop reads CASSFPPDGNLAKNIQYF. CDR3 DNA sequence: TGTGCCAGCAGCTTCCCTCCGGACGGAAACCTAGCCAAAAACATTCAGTACTTC. Full variable domain (remainder filled in from reference TRBV7-9 and TRBJ2-4): DTGVSQNPRHKITKRGQNVTFRCDPISEHNRLYWYRQTLGQGPEFLTYFQNEAQLEKSRLLSDRFSAERPKGSFSTLEIQRTEQGDSAMYLCASSFPPDGNLAKNIQYFGAGTRLSVL.

The chain couples TRBV6-1 to TRBJ1-1; D is unresolved. Trimming removed 0 bases from V and 5 bases from J, with 10 bases in between. The CDR3 is 14 residues long. Germline CDR1 reads MNHNS; CDR2 reads SASEGT. The CDR3 DNA sequence: TGTGCCAGCAGTGAAGCGGCCCGGTGGACTGAAGCTTTCTTT. Its translation: CASSEAARWTEAFF.

The chain is built from TRBV5-1 and TRBJ2-3; 8 positions agree with TRBD2. The V segment lost 2 bases and the J segment 3 bases; nucleotides outside the gene matches: 5. Germline V gene sequence: CDR1 SGHRS, CDR2 YFSETQ. This CDR3 has 15 amino acids. The CDR3 region has the DNA TGCGCCAGCAGCTTCGCGGGGGGACCGACAGATACGCAGTATTTT. Residues: CASSFAGGPTDTQYF.

CDR3: CASSVRTAPNSPLHF. The CDR3 DNA reads TGTGCCAGCAGCGTACGTACAGCGCCCAATTCACCCCTCCACTTT. J is TRBJ1-6 and V is TRBV9; D unclear. The CDR3 is 15 amino acids. The germline V gene encodes CDR1 SGDLS and CDR2 YYNGEE. The V gene lost 1 base and the J gene lost 7 bases, with 12 bases spanning the gap.

This clone turned up a few times. The V and J genes are TRBV6-5 and TRBJ2-7; D uncertain. CDR1 is MNHEY and CDR2 is SVGAGI in the germline V gene. The CDR3 extends over 11 amino acids. CDR3 DNA: TGTGCGGGGAAGGGATCCTACGAGCAGTACTTC. As protein: CAGKGSYEQYF.

The gene calls are TRBV5-4 and TRBJ2-7; TRBD1 matches 9 bases. CDR1 is SGHNT, CDR2 YYREEE, per germline (reference sequence). V lost 4 bases to trimming and J lost 5 bases; unmatched junction nucleotides: 7. The length of the CDR3 is 14 residues. This chain's CDR3 is CASSGRDRAHEQYF. CDR3 in DNA: TGTGCCAGCAGCGGCCGGGACAGGGCCCACGAGCAGTACTTC. Looking up the rest from reference TRBV5-4 and TRBJ2-7 gives the full variable domain: ETGVTQSPTHLIKTRGQQVTLRCSSQSGHNTVSWYQQALGQGPQFIFQYYREEENGRGNFPPRFSGLQFPNYSSELNVNALELDDSALYLCASSGRDRAHEQYFGPGTRLTVT.

The V and J genes are TRBV5-4 and TRBJ2-7; D not resolved. The germline CDR1 and CDR2 sequences are SGHNT and YYREEE (reference sequence). V was pared by 2 bases and J by 7 bases, with 7 bases between. The CDR3 totals 11 residues. The CDR3 bases are TGTGCCAGCAGCTTAGCACGGGAGCAGTACTTC. This gives the protein CASSLAREQYF.

In its sample, this clone was seen a few times. A much larger clonotype is one base distant, so this may be a read error. The CDR3 sequence is CASSQVGGTGSMNTEAFF. The CDR3 DNA follows: TGTGCCAGCAGCCAAGTCGGCGGGACAGGGAGCATGAACACTGAAGCTTTCTTT. J is TRBJ1-1 and V is TRBV4-2, with 9 nucleotides matching TRBD1. With V trimmed by 1 base and J by 0 bases, 9 bases remained unmatched. Per the germline V gene, CDR1 is LGHNA and CDR2 is YNFKEQ. CDR3 length equals 18 residues.

This clone was counted once. This chain uses TRBV6-5 with TRBJ2-5; TRBD1 might be the D (5 bases). Looked up from germline, CDR1 is MNHEY and CDR2 is SVGAGI. The CDR3 consists of 14 residues. With 2 bases removed from V and 3 bases from J, the gap between germline ends came to 10 bases. The CDR3 DNA reads as TGTGCCAGCAGTTACGCCAGGGCCGAAGAGACCCAGTACTTC. As protein: CASSYARAEETQYF.

The chain has TRBV7-3 and TRBJ2-6; D unclear. Germline values: CDR1 SGHTA, CDR2 FQGTGA. The CDR3 loop spans 14 amino acids. The germline V and J ends were trimmed by 3 bases and 0 bases, with 3 bases remaining between them. The CDR3: CASSLSSGANVLTF. The DNA of the CDR3 is TGTGCCAGCAGCTTGAGCTCTGGGGCCAACGTCCTGACTTTC.

The V and J genes are TRBV19 and TRBJ1-3; TRBD1 matches at 7 bases. V lost 5 bases, J lost 7 bases, and 8 bases stayed unmatched. CDR3 length equals 14 residues. Germline-derived CDR1 and CDR2 are LNHDA and SQIVND (reference sequence). The CDR3 DNA is TGTGCCAGTAGTCCAAGACAGGGTCGGAACACCATATATTTT. As protein: CASSPRQGRNTIYF.

This clone came up a few times. This chain joins TRBV7-6 and TRBJ1-4, with a tentative D call TRBD1 (5 bases). V shed 3 bases and J shed 5 bases, with 16 bases lying between them. The CDR3 extends over 16 amino acids. Germline V gene lookup returns CDR1 SGHVS and CDR2 FNYEAQ. CDR3 sequence reads: CASSFAPGSWNEKLFF. In DNA form, the CDR3 reads TGTGCCAGCAGCTTTGCGCCAGGGTCATGGAATGAAAAACTGTTTTTT.

The rearrangement joins TRBV28 to TRBJ2-7, with 9 nucleotides matching TRBD1. The CDR3 loop spans 15 amino acids. Losses at the gene ends were 7 bases for V and 6 bases for J; bases not matched to a gene: 13. CDR1 MDHEN and CDR2 SYDVKM come from the germline V gene. The CDR3 region has the DNA TGTGCCAGCAACACTCCGGGACAGGGCATTCGCGAGCAGTACTTC. It codes for CASNTPGQGIREQYF.

The gene calls are TRBV6-1 and TRBJ2-1, with D perhaps matching TRBD1 (6 bases). Trimming removed 5 bases from V and 4 bases from J, with 15 bases in between. Germline lookup yields CDR1 MNHNS and CDR2 SASEGT. This CDR3 spans 15 amino acids. The CDR3 region has the DNA TGTGCCAGCAGTCAACAGGGTTTGAGTTACAATGAGCAGTTCTTC. Its translation is CASSQQGLSYNEQFF.

This sequence joins TRBV7-7 and TRBJ2-3, with D perhaps TRBD1 (5 bases). Germline values: CDR1 SSHAT, CDR2 FNYEAQ (reference sequence). V dropped 6 bases and J dropped 6 bases, with 13 bases sitting between them. The CDR3 spans 13 residues. This CDR3 reads CASSSQGFDTQYF. The DNA for the CDR3 is TGTGCCAGCAGTTCCCAGGGTTTTGATACGCAGTATTTT.

This clone has a handful of counts. The rearrangement uses TRBV2 and TRBJ2-7; 7 bases match TRBD2. The germline CDR1 and CDR2 sequences are SNHLY and FYNNEI. The CDR3 is 15 residues long. Losses at the gene ends were 3 bases for V and 0 bases for J; bases not matched to a gene: 5. CDR3 sequence (DNA): TGTGCCAGCAGTGACCGGACTAGAAGCTCCTACGAGCAGTACTTC. It is translated as CASSDRTRSSYEQYF.

The V call is TRBV7-9, the J call TRBJ2-3; no definite D call. CDR3 length equals 12 residues. CDR1 and CDR2 from the germline V gene are SEHNR and FQNEAQ (reference sequence). V was shortened by 6 bases and J by 6 bases, with 10 bases between the two germline ends. The CDR3 DNA sequence: TGTGCCAGCAGGTTTTCGTTGGATACGCAGTATTTT. It is translated as CASRFSLDTQYF.

The chain has TRBV30 and TRBJ1-3, with no clear D. V was clipped by 5 bases and J by 1 base, with 12 bases between them. Germline values: CDR1 GTSNPN, CDR2 SVGIG (reference sequence). The CDR3 length is 14 residues. CDR3 amino acids: CAWATMGSGNTIYF. The CDR3, as DNA: TGTGCCTGGGCTACCATGGGGTCTGGAAACACCATATATTTT.

This clone was counted once. The rearrangement joins TRBV4-2 to TRBJ1-3; D is unresolved. Trimming removed 0 bases from V and 3 bases from J, with 12 bases in between. Germline V lookup: CDR1 LGHNA, CDR2 YNFKEQ. This CDR3 is built from 16 residues. For the CDR3, the DNA is TGTGCCAGCAGCCAAGATCGGAGGGAAGGTGGAAACACCATATATTTT. The encoded protein is CASSQDRREGGNTIYF.

The rearrangement joins TRBV27 to TRBJ2-1; D might be TRBD2 (6 bases). In germline, CDR1 is MNHEY, CDR2 SMNVEV (reference sequence). V dropped 6 bases and J dropped 1 base, with 16 bases sitting between them. The CDR3 totals 16 residues. The chain's CDR3 is CASRPRTGRSYNEQFF. CDR3 coding DNA: TGTGCCAGCAGACCCAGGACGGGGAGGTCCTACAATGAGCAGTTCTTC.